This T cell receptor beta chain came from a study of blood T cell repertoires in COVID-19. Germline V CDR1 and CDR2: LNHNV, YYDKDF (reference sequence). The V end was cut by 1 base, the J end by 0 bases, with 5 bases between. The CDR3 runs 14 residues. In the study's own analysis: Researchers report that nucleated cell counts were estimated from reference gene primer amplification. The assay was immunoSEQ multiplex PCR, and TCRdb's table has in-frame clones only and misses some. D and trimming come from the DNA, and the V and J calls and clone size come from that table. The sample lists about 120,000 clones, about 82% seen once, with 16% in the top ten. Regarding this clone: Other nucleotide sequences from this sample produce the same CDR3.

Specimen: peripheral blood. The sequence was obtained from a man in his fifties or sixties with active or convalescent COVID-19. V usage is TRBV15 and J usage is TRBJ2-3, with D perhaps TRBD2 (5 bases). CDR3 loop: CATSRGTSTDTQYF. The CDR3 DNA is TGTGCCACCAGCAGAGGGACTAGCACAGATACGCAGTATTTT.